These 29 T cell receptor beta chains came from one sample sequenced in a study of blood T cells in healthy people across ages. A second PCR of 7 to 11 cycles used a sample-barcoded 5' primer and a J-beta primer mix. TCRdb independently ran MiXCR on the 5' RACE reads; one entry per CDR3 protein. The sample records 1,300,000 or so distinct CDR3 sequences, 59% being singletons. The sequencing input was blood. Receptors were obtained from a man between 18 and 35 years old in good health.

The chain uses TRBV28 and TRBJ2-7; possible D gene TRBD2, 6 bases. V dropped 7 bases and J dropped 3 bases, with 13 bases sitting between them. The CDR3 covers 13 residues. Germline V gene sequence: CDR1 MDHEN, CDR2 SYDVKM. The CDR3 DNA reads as TGTGCCAGCACAAGGAGGGACCTCTACGAGCAGTACTTC. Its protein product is CASTRRDLYEQYF.

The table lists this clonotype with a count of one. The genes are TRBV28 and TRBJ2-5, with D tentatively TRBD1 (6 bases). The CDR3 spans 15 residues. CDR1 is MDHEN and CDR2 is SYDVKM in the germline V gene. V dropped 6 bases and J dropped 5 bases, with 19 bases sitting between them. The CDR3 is CASSPPQGRAETQYF. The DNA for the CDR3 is TGTGCCAGCAGCCCACCACAGGGTAGGGCGGAGACCCAGTACTTC.

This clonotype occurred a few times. CDR3 in DNA: TGCAGCGTACAACAGGGGAACACTGAAGCTTTCTTT. Amino acids: CSVQQGNTEAFF. J is TRBJ1-1 and V is TRBV29-1; perhaps TRBD1 as D (6 bases). V lost 6 bases and J lost 1, with 9 bases in between. Germline CDR1 SQVTM, CDR2 ANQGSEA. The CDR3 length is 12 residues.

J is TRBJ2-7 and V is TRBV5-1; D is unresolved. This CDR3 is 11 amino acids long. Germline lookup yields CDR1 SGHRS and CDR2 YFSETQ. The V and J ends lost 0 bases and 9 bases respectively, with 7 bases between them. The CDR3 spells CASSLEGRQYF. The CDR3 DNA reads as TGCGCCAGCAGCTTGGAAGGGCGGCAGTACTTC.

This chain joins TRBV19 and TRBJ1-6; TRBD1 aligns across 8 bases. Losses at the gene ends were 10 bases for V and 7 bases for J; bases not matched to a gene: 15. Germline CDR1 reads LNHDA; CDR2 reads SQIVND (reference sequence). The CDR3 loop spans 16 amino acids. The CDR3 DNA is TGTGCCACCACCTCTTCAGGGGGCGCGAGGAATTCACCCCTCCACTTT. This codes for CATTSSGGARNSPLHF.

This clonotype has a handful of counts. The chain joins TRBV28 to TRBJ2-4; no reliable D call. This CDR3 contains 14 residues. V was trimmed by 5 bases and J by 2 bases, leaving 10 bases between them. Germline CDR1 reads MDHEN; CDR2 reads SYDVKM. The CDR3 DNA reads TGTGCCAGCAGTACAGCAGGCTCCAAAAACATTCAGTACTTC. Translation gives CASSTAGSKNIQYF.

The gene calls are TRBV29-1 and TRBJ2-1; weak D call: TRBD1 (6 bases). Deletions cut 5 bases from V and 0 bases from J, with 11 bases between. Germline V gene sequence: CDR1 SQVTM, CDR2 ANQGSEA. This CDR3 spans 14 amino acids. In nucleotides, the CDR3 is TGCAGCGTTTCTGGACAGCGCTCCTACAATGAGCAGTTCTTC. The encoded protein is CSVSGQRSYNEQFF.

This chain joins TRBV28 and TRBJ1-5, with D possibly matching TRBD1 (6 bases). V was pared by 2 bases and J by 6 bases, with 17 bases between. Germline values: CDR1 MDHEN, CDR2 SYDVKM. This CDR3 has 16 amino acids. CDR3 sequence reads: CASSLSTGWLGQPQHF. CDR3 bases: TGTGCCAGCAGTTTAAGTACAGGGTGGTTGGGTCAGCCCCAGCATTTT.

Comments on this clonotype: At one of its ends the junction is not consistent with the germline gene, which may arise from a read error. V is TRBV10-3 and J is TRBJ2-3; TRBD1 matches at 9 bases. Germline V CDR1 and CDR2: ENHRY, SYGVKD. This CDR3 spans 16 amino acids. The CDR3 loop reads CAISDPGQGSTDAQYF. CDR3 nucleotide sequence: TGTGCCATCAGTGATCCGGGACAGGGAAGCACAGATGCGCAGTATTTT.

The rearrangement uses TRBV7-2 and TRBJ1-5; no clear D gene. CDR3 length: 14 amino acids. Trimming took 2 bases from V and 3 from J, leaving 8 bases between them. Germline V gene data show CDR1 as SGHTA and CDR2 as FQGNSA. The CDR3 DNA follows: TGTGCCAGCAGCTTAACAAACAACAATCAGCCCCAGCATTTT. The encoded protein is CASSLTNNNQPQHF.

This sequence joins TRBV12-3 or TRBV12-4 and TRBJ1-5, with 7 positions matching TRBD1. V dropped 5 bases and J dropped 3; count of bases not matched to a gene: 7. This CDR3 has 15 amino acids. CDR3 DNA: TGTGCCAGCAGTAACCCGGGACAGATCAATCAGCCCCAGCATTTT. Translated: CASSNPGQINQPQHF.

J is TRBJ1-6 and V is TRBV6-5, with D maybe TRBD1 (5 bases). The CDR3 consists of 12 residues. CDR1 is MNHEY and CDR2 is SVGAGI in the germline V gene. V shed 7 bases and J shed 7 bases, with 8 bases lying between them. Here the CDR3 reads CASTGTNSPLHF. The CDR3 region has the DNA TGTGCCAGCACCGGGACCAATTCACCCCTCCACTTT.

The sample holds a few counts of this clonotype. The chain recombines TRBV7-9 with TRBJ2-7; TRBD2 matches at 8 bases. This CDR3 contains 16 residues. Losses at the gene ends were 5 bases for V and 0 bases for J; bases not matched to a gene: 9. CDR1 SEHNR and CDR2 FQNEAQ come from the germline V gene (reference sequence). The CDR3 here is CASSTTSGSGSYEQYF. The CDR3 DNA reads TGTGCCAGCAGCACTACGAGCGGGAGCGGCTCCTACGAGCAGTACTTC.

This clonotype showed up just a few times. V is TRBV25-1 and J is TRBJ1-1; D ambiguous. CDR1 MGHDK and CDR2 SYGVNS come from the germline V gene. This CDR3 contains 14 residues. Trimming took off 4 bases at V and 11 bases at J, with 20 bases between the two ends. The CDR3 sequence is CASSGGQDVESAFF. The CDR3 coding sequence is TGTGCCAGCAGTGGAGGGCAGGATGTCGAATCGGCTTTCTTT.

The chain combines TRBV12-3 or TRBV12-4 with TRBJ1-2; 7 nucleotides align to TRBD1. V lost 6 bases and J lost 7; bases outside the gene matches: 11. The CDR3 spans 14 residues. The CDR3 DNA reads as TGTGCCAGCAGATCGAGACAGGGTGACTCTGGCTACACCTTC. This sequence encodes CASRSRQGDSGYTF.

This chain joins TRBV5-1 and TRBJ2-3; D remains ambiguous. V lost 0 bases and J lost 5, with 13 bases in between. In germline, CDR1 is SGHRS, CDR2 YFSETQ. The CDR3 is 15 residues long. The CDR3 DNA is TGCGCCAGCAGCTTGGAGAGTCAAAGTGGAGATACGCAGTATTTT. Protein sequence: CASSLESQSGDTQYF. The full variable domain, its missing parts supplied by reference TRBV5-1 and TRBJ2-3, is KAGVTQTPRYLIKTRGQQVTLSCSPISGHRSVSWYQQTPGQGLQFLFEYFSETQRNKGNFPGRFSGRQFSNSRSEMNVSTLELGDSALYLCASSLESQSGDTQYFGPGTRLTVL.

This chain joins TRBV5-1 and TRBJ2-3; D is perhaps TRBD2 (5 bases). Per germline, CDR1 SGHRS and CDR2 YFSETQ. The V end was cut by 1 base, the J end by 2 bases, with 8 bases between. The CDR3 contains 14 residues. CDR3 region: CASSLSDYTDTQYF. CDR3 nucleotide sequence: TGCGCCAGCAGCTTGAGTGACTACACAGATACGCAGTATTTT.

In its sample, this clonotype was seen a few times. The CDR3 sequence: CAFRMASAITDTQYF. In DNA form, the CDR3 reads TGTGCCTTTCGTATGGCTAGCGCAATCACAGATACGCAGTATTTT. The chain uses TRBV30 and TRBJ2-3, with D maybe TRBD2 (6 bases). CDR1 is GTSNPN and CDR2 is SVGIG in the germline V gene (reference sequence). The CDR3 consists of 15 residues. Between the trimmed V and J ends, which lost 7 bases and 2 bases, there was a span of 19 bases.

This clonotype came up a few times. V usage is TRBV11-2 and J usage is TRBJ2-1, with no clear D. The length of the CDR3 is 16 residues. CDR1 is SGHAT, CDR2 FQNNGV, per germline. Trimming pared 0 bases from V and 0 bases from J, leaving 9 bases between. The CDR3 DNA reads TGTGCCAGCAGCTTAGATGGCCTGAGCTCCTACAATGAGCAGTTCTTC. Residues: CASSLDGLSSYNEQFF.

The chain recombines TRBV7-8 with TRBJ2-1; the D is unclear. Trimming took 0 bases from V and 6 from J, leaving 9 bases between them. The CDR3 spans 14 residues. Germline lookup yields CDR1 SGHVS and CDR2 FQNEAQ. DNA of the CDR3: TGTGCCAGCAGCTTAGCGTTGGAGTTCAATGAGCAGTTCTTC. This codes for CASSLALEFNEQFF.

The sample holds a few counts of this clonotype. DNA of the CDR3: TGCAGCGCCCATCTTCACGGCGGCGAGCAGTACTTC. Translated: CSAHLHGGEQYF. The V and J genes are TRBV29-1 and TRBJ2-4; D is unresolved. The J call may be mistaken, given a closer DNA end match to TRBJ2-7. The V gene's germline CDR1 is SQVTM and CDR2 ANQGSEA. The CDR3 is made up of 12 amino acids.

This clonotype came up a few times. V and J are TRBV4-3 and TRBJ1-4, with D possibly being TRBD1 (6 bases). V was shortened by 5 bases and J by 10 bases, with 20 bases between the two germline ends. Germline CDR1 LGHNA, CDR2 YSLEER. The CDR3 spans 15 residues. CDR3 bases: TGCGCCAGCAGCAACATCGGCCAGGGGTTCTCAAAACTGTTTTTT. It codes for CASSNIGQGFSKLFF.

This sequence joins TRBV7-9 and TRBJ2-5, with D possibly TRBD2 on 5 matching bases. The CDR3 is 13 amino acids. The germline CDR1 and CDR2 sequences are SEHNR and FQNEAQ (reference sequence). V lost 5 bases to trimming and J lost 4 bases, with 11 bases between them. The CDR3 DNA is TGTGCCAGCAGCCAAGCGGCCACAGAGACCCAGTACTTC. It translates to CASSQAATETQYF.

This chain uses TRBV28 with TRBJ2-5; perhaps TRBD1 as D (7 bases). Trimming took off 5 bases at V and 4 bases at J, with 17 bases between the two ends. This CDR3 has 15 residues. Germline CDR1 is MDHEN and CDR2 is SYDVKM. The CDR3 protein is CASSPQGGWPETQYF. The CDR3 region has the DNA TGTGCCAGCAGTCCGCAGGGGGGATGGCCAGAGACCCAGTACTTC.

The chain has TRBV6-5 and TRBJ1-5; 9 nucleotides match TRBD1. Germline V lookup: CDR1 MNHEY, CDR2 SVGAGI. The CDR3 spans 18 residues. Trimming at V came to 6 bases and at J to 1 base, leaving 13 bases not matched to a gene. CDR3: CASRYGPAQGASNQPQHF. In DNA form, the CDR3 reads TGTGCCAGCAGATACGGCCCCGCACAGGGGGCGAGCAATCAGCCCCAGCATTTT.

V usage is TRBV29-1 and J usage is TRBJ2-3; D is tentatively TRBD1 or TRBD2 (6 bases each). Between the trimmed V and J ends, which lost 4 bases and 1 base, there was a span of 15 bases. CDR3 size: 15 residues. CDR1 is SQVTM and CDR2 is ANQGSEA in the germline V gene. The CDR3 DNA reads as TGCAGCGTTGTCTTCGCAGGGGAGGGCACAGATACGCAGTATTTT. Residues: CSVVFAGEGTDTQYF.

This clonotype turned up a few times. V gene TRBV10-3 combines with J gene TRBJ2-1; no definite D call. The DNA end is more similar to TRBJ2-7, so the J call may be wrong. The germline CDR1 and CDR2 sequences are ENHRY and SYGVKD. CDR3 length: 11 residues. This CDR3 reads CAISERSEQYF. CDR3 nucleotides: TGTGCCATCAGTGAGAGAAGCGAGCAGTACTTC.

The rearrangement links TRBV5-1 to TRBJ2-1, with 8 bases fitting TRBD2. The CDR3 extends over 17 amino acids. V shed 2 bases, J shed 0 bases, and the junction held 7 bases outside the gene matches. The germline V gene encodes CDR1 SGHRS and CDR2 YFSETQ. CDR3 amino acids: CASSFPVAGSSYNEQFF. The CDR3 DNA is TGCGCCAGCAGCTTTCCGGTAGCGGGGAGCTCCTACAATGAGCAGTTCTTC.

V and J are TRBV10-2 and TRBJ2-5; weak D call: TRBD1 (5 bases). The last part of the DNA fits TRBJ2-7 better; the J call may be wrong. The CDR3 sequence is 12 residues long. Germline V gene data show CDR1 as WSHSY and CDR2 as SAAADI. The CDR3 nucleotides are TGCGCCAGCACTCAGGGCGACTACGAGCAGTACTTC. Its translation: CASTQGDYEQYF.